This entry describes one T cell receptor beta chain. Use of 60 Vbeta and 13 Jbeta primers characterized the PCR. The repertoire was sequenced with immunoSEQ multiplex PCR; TCRdb's copy has only in-frame clones and lacks some. The data contain over 150,000 clones, around 65% of them seen just once; the ten biggest clones take up roughly 2.7%. The CDR3 sequence is 16 residues long. After removal of 5 bases from V and 4 bases from J, the junction contained 13 bases not matched to a gene. Germline V gives CDR1 MDHEN, CDR2 SYDVKM. These data originate in a study of cytomegalovirus exposure and HLA in healthy donors.

This rearrangement joins TRBV28 to TRBJ1-2; TRBD1 aligns across 7 bases. The sequencing input was PBMCs. The clonotype originates from a woman between 40 and 50 years old in good health and CMV-seropositive. The CDR3 DNA sequence: TGTGCCAGCAGTCGAACAGGGGCCGAATTCCTCTATGGCTACACCTTC. This codes for CASSRTGAEFLYGYTF.